The present TCR beta chain was sequenced within a study of CD8 T cells in Susac syndrome. A quantity of roughly 0.5 to 1 ug RNA underwent reverse transcription using random hexamers. Using its own MiXCR run on the immunoSEQ multiplex PCR reads, TCRdb lists one record per CDR3 protein. The repertoire holds approximately 130,000 distinct CDR3 sequences, with under 95% as singletons. The CDR3 totals 14 residues. Deletions cut 1 base from V and 4 bases from J, with 12 bases between. Per the germline V gene, CDR1 is SGHRS and CDR2 is YFSETQ. The rearrangement links TRBV5-1 to TRBJ2-7; perhaps D is TRBD1 or TRBD2 (5 bases each). The sequencing input was CD8+ T cells from PBMCs. This clonotype originated in a human donor with multiple sclerosis. CDR3 sequence: CASSLSGAGYEQYF. The CDR3 bases are TGCGCCAGCAGCTTGTCCGGGGCTGGGTACGAGCAGTACTTC.